This T cell receptor (beta chain) was identified in a study of human T cells and chemical hapten exposure. At least ten counts were recorded for this clonotype. Its target is not known. Study results and limitations: TCRs whose frequency exceeded 1 in 1000 remained the same following DPC sensitization.

Sample time point: healthy volunteer bleed at 6 weeks. Whole blood, unfractionated, served as the material for total RNA extraction. It was the library that attached unique molecular identifiers to individual cDNA molecules. Authors' data handling: Between about 20,000 and 690,600 TCRs appeared in each sample, and the median stood at 95,638. MiXCR, applied by TCRdb to the RACE reads, yields one record per CDR3 protein. V and J calls and clone size were set by TCRdb, not the authors. Of roughly 71,000 distinct CDR3 sequences listed, around 6.1% are singletons. Germline V gene sequence: CDR1 DFQATT, CDR2 SNEGSKA (reference sequence). The CDR3 runs 14 residues. Trimming stripped 6 bases from V and 1 base from J, with 15 bases between.

The chain combines TRBV20-1 with TRBJ2-5, with D unclear. What was sequenced was whole blood. This clonotype originated in a female donor in good health. Some clones in this sample may be carry-over from other donors' samples. The CDR3: CSAMDAEIQETQYF. The CDR3 DNA reads as TGCAGTGCCATGGACGCCGAGATCCAAGAGACCCAGTACTTC.